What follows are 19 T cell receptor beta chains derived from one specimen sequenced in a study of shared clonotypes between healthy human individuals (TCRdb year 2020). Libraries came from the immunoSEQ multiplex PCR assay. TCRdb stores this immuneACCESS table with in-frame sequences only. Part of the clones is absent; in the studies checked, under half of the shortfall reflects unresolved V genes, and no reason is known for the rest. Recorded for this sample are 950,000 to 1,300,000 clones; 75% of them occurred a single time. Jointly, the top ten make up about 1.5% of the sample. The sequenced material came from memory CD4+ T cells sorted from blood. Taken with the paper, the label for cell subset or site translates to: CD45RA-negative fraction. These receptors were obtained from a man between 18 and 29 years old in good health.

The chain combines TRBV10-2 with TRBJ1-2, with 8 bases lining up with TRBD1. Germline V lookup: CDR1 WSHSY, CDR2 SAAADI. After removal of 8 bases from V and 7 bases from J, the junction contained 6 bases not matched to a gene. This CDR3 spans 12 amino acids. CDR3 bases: TGCGCCAGCGGCCAGGGGGCTAGTGGCTACACCTTC. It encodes CASGQGASGYTF.

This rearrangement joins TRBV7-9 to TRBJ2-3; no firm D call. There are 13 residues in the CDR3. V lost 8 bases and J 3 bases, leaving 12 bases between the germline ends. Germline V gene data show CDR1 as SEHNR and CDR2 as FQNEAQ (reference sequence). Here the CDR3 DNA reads TGTGCCAGCGGTAGTCTCGTGACAGATACGCAGTATTTT. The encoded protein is CASGSLVTDTQYF.

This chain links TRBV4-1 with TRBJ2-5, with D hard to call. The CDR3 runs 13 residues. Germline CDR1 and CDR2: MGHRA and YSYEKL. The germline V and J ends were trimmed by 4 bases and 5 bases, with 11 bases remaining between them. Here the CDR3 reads CASSLTLGETQYF. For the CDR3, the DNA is TGCGCCAGCAGCCTGACATTAGGGGAGACCCAGTACTTC.

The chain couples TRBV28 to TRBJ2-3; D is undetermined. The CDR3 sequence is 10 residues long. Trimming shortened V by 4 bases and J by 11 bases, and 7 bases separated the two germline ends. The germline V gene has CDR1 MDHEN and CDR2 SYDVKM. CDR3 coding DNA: TGTGCCAGCAGTTCCCTGAGGCAGTATTTT. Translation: CASSSLRQYF.

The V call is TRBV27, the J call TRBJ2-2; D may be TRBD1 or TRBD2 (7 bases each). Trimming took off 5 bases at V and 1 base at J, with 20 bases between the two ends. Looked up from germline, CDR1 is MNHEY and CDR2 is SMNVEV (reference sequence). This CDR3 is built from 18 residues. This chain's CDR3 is CASSPRGGGSGNTGELFF. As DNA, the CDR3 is TGTGCCAGCAGTCCCAGGGGGGGAGGCTCCGGGAACACCGGGGAGCTGTTTTTT.

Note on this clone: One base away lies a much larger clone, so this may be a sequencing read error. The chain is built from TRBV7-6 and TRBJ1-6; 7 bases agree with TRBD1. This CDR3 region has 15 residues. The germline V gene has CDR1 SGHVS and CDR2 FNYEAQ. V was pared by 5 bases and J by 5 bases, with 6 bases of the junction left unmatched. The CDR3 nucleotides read TGTGCCAGCAGCCCCCGACAGGGTGATAATTCACCCCTCCACTTT. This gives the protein CASSPRQGDNSPLHF. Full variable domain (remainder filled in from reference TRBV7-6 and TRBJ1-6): GAGVSQSPRYKVTKRGQDVALRCDPISGHVSLYWYRQALGQGPEFLTYFNYEAQQDKSGLPNDRFSAERPEGSISTLTIQRTEQRDSAMYRCASSPRQGDNSPLHFGNGTRLTVT.

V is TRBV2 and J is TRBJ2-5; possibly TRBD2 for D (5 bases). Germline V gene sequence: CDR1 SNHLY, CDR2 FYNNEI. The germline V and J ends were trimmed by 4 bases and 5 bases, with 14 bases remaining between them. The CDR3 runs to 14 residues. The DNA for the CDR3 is TGTGCCAGCAGTGTTAGTCGGGGATTTGAGACCCAGTACTTC. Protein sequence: CASSVSRGFETQYF.

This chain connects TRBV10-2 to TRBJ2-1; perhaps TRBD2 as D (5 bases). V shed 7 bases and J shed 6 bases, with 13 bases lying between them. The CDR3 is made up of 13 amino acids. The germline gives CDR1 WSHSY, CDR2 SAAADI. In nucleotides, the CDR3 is TGCGCCAGCACTCAAGGAGGCAGCAATGAGCAGTTCTTC. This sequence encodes CASTQGGSNEQFF.

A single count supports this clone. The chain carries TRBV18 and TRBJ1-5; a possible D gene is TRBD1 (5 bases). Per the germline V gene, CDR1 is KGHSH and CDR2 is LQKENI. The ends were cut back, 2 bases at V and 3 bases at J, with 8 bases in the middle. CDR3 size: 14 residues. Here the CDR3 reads CASSPGGNNQPQHF. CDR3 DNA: TGTGCCAGCTCACCAGGGGGAAACAATCAGCCCCAGCATTTT.

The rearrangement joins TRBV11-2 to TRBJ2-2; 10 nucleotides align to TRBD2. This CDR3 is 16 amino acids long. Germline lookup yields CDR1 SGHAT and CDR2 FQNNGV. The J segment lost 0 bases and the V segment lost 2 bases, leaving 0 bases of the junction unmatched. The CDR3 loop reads CASSLLAGANTGELFF. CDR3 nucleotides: TGTGCCAGCAGCTTACTAGCGGGGGCGAACACCGGGGAGCTGTTTTTT.

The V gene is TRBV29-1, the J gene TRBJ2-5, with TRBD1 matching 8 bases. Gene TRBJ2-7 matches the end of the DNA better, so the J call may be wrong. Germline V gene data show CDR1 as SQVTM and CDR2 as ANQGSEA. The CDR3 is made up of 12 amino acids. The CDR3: CSVRQGLSEQYF. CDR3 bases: TGCAGCGTGCGACAGGGGTTGAGCGAGCAGTACTTC.

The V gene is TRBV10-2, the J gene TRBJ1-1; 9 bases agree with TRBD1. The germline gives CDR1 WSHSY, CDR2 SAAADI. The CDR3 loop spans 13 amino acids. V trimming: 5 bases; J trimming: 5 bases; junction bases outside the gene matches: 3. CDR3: CASSRQGETEAFF. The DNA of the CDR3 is TGCGCCAGCAGTCGACAGGGGGAGACTGAAGCTTTCTTT.

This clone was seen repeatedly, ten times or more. CDR3 in DNA: TGTGCCAGCAGTTTATCCCCCCGGTTTTTCGCAGGGGGTAAGGTCCTCCAAGAGACCCAGTACTTC. This sequence encodes CASSLSPRFFAGGKVLQETQYF. This chain connects TRBV28 to TRBJ2-5; TRBD1 matches at 7 bases. Germline CDR1 reads MDHEN; CDR2 reads SYDVKM. Trimming took 1 base from V and 1 from J; bases not matched to a gene: 24. The CDR3 runs to 22 residues.

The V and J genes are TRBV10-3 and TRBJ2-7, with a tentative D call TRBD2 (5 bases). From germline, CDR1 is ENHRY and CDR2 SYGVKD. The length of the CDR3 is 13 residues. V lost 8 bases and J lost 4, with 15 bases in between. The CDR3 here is CAIGAGLTYEQYF. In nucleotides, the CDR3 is TGTGCCATCGGTGCGGGCCTCACTTACGAGCAGTACTTC.

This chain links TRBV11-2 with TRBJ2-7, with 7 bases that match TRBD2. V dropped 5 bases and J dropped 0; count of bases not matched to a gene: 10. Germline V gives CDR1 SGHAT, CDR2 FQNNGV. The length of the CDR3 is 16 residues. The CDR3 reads CASSLLGTTNSYEQYF. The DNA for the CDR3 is TGTGCCAGCAGCCTCCTCGGGACTACTAACTCCTACGAGCAGTACTTC.

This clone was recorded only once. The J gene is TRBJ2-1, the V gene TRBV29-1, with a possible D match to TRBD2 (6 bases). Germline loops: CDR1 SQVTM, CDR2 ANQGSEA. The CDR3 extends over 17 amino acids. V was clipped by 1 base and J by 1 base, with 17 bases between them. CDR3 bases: TGCAGCGTTGAAGGAGGTGGGGGGATCGTATCCTACAATGAGCAGTTCTTC. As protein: CSVEGGGGIVSYNEQFF.

The CDR3 DNA reads TGTGCCAGCAGTTCCTTTGAGGCGCAGAAAGATACGCAGTATTTT. Protein: CASSSFEAQKDTQYF. The chain joins TRBV27 to TRBJ2-3; no reliable D call. Trimming removed 4 bases at V and 5 bases at J, with 16 bases between. CDR3 length: 15 amino acids. Germline V gene data show CDR1 as MNHEY and CDR2 as SMNVEV (reference sequence).

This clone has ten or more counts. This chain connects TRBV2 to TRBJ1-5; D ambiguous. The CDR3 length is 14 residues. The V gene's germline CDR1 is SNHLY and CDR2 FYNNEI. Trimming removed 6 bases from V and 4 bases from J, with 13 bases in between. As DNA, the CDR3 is TGTGCCAGCAGCGATCGGTCAGGAAATCAGCCCCAGCATTTT. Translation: CASSDRSGNQPQHF.

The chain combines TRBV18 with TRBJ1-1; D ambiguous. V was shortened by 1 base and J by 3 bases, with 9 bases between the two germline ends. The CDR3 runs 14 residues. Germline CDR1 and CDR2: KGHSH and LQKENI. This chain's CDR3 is CASSPRRADTEAFF. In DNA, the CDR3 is TGTGCCAGCTCACCACGGCGCGCGGACACTGAAGCTTTCTTT.